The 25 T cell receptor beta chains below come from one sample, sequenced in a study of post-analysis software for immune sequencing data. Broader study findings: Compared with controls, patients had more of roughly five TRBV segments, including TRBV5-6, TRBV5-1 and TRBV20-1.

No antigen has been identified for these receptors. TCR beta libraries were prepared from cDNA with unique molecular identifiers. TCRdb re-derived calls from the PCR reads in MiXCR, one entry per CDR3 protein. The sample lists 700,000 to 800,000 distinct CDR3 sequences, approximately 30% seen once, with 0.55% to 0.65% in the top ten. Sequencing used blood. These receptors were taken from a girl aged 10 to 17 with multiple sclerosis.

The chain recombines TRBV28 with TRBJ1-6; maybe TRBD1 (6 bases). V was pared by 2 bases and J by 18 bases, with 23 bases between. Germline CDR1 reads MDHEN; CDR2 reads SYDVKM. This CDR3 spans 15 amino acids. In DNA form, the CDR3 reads TGTGCCAGCAGTTTAATGGGTAGGCCCGGGGGGCAGCCCCACTTT. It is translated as CASSLMGRPGGQPHF.

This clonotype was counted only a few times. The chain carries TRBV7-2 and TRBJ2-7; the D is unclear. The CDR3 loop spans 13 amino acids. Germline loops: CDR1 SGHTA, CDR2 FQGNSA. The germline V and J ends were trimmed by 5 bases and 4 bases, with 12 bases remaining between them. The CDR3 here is CASSEQQPYEQYF. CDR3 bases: TGTGCCAGCAGCGAGCAACAGCCATACGAGCAGTACTTC. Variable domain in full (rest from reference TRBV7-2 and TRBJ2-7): GAGVSQSPSNKVTEKGKDVELRCDPISGHTALYWYRQSLGQGLEFLIYFQGNSAPDKSGLPSDRFSAERTGGSVSTLTIQRTQQEDSAVYLCASSEQQPYEQYFGPGTRLTVT.

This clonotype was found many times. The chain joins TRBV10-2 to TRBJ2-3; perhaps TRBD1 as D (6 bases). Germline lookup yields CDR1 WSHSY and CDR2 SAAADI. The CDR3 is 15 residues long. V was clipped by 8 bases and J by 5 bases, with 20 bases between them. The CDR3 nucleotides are TGCGCCAGCCTCGGCCTGGCAGGGGAAATAGATACGCAGTATTTT. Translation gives CASLGLAGEIDTQYF.

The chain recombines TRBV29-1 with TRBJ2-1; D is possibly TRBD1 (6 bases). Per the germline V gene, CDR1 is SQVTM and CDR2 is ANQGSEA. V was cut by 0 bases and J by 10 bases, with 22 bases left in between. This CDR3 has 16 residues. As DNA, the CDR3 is TGCAGCGTTGAAGATGGGACCCACAGGGCGGGCTACGAGCAGTTCTTC. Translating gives CSVEDGTHRAGYEQFF.

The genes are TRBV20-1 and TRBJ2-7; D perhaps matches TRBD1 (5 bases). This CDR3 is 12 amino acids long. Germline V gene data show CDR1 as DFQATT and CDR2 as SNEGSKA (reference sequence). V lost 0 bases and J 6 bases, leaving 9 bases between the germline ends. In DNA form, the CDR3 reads TGCAGTGCTAGAGAGGCAGGGCCCGAGCAGTACTTC. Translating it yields CSAREAGPEQYF.

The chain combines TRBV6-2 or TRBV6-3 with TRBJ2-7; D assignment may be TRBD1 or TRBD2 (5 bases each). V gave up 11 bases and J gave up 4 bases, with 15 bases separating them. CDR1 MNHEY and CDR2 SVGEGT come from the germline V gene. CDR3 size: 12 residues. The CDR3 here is CAGTQRGYEQYF. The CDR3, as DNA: TGTGCCGGCACTCAGAGGGGTTACGAGCAGTACTTC.

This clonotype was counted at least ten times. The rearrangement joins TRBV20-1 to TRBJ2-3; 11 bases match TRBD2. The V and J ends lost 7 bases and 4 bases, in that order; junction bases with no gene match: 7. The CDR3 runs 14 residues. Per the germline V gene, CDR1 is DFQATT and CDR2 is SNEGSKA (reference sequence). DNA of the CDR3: TGCAGTGGGGCGGGACTAGCGGTTCCAGATACGCAGTATTTT. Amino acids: CSGAGLAVPDTQYF.

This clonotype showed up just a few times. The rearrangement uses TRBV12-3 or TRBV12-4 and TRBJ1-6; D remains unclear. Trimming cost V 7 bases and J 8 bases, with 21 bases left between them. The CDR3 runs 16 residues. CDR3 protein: CASTPGSGRWDSPLHF. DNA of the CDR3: TGTGCCAGCACCCCGGGTTCCGGACGGTGGGATTCACCCCTCCACTTT.

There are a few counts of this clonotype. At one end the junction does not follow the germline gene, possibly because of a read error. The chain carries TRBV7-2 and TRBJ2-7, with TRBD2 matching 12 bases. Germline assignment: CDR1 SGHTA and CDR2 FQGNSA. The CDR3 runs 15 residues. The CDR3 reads CAGSPWTSGVYEQYF. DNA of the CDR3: TGTGCCGGCAGCCCCTGGACTAGCGGGGTCTACGAGCAGTACTTC. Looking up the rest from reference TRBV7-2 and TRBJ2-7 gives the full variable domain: GAGVSQSPSNKVTEKGKDVELRCDPISGHTALYWYRQSLGQGLEFLIYFQGNSAPDKSGLPSDRFSAERTGGSVSTLTIQRTQQEDSAVYLCAGSPWTSGVYEQYFGPGTRLTVT.

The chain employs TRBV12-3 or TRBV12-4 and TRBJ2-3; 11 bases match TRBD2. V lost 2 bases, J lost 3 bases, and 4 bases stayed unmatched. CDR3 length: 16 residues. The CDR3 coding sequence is TGTGCCAGCAGTTTATCGGCTAGCGGGAGGACAGATACGCAGTATTTT. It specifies CASSLSASGRTDTQYF.

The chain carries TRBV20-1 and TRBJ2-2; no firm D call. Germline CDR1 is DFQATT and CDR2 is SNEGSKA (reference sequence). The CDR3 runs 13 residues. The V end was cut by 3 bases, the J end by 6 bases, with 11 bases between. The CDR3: CSARDVNSGELFF. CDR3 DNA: TGCAGTGCTAGGGACGTCAATTCCGGGGAGCTGTTTTTT.

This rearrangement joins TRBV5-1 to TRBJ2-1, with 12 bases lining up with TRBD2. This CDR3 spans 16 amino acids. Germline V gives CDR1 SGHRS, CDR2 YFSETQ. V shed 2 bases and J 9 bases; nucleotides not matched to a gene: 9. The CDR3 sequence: CASSFGTSGWAGEQFF. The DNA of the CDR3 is TGCGCCAGCAGCTTTGGGACTAGCGGGTGGGCGGGTGAGCAGTTCTTC.

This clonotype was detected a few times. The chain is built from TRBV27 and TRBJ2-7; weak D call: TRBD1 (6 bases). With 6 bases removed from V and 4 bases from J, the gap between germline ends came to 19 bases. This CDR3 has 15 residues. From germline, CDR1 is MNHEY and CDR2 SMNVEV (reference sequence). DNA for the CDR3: TGTGCCAGCAGACCGGGACATGACTTTGGATACGAGCAGTACTTC. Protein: CASRPGHDFGYEQYF.

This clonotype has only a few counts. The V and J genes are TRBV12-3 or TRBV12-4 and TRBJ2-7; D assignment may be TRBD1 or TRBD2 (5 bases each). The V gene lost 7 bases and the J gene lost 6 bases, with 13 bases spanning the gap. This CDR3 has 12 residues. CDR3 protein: CASNGAVGEQYF. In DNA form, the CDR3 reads TGTGCCAGCAACGGGGCGGTGGGCGAGCAGTACTTC.

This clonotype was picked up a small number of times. The CDR3 sequence: CASSSGLAAYQETQYF. In nucleotides, the CDR3 is TGTGCCAGCAGCTCAGGACTAGCGGCGTACCAAGAGACCCAGTACTTC. This sequence joins TRBV7-2 and TRBJ2-5, with TRBD2 identical over 10 bases. Germline CDR1 reads SGHTA; CDR2 reads FQGNSA. This CDR3 is built from 16 residues. With 4 bases clipped from V and 0 bases from J, the junction kept 5 bases outside the gene matches.

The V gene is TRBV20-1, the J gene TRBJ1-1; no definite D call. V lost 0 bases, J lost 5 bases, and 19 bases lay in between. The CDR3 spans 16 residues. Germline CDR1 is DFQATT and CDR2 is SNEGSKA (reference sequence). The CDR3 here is CSARDGEYEARTEAFF. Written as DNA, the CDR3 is TGCAGTGCTAGAGATGGGGAGTACGAGGCCCGGACTGAAGCTTTCTTT.

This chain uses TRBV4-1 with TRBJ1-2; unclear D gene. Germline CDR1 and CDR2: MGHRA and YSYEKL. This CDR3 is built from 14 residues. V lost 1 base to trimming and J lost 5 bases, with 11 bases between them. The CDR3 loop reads CASSQGEQWYGYTF. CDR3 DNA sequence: TGCGCCAGCAGCCAAGGGGAACAGTGGTATGGCTACACCTTC.

CDR3 sequence (DNA): TGTGCCAGCAGCCGGGACGGAGACTACGAGCAGTACGTC. As protein: CASSRDGDYEQYV. The rearrangement links TRBV6-1 to TRBJ2-7; D tentatively reads TRBD1 or TRBD2 (5 bases each). V lost 6 bases, J lost 3 bases, and 12 bases lay in between. The germline V gene encodes CDR1 MNHNS and CDR2 SASEGT. The CDR3 runs to 13 residues.

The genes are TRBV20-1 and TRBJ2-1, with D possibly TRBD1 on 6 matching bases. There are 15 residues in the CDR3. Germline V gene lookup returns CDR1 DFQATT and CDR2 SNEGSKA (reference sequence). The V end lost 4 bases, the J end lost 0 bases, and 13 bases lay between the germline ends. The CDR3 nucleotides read TGCAGTGCTAACCCGACAGGTCACTCCTACAATGAGCAGTTCTTC. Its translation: CSANPTGHSYNEQFF.

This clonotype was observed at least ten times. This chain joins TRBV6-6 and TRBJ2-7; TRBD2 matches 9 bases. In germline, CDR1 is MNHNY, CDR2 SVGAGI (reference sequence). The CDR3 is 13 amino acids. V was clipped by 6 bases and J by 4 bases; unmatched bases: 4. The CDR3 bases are TGTGCCAGCAGCAGAGCGGGAGGTTACGAGCAGTACTTC. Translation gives CASSRAGGYEQYF.

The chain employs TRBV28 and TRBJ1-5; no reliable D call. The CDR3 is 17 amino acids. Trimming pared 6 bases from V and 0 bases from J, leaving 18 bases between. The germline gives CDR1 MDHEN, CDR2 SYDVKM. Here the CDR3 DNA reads TGTGCCAGCAGACTCCGTGAATCGCAGGTTAGCAATCAGCCCCAGCATTTT. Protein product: CASRLRESQVSNQPQHF.

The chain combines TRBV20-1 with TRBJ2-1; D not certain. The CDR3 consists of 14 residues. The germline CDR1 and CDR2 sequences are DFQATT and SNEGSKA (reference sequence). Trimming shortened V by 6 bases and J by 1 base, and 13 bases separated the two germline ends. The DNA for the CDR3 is TGCAGTGCCAACTGGCTGGCATCCTACAATGAGCAGTTCTTC. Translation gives CSANWLASYNEQFF.

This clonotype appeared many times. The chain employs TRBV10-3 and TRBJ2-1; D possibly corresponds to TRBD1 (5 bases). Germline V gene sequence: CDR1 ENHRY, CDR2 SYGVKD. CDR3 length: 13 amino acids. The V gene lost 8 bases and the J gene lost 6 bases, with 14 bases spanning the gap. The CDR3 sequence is CAIGQGGRNEQFF. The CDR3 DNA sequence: TGTGCCATCGGGCAGGGTGGCCGCAATGAGCAGTTCTTC.

CDR3 amino acids: CASSLVPSSGNQPQHF. The CDR3 DNA follows: TGTGCCAGCAGTCTCGTCCCCTCGTCCGGCAATCAGCCCCAGCATTTT. The chain has TRBV6-2 or TRBV6-3 and TRBJ1-5; no reliable D call. The CDR3 runs to 16 residues. Germline-derived CDR1 and CDR2 are MNHEY and SVGEGT. V lost 5 bases and J lost 2, with 16 bases in between.

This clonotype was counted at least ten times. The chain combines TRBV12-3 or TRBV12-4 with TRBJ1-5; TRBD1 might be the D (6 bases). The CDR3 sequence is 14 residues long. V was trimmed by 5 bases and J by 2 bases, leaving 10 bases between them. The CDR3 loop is CASSIQGGNQPQHF. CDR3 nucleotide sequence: TGTGCCAGCAGTATACAGGGTGGCAATCAGCCCCAGCATTTT.